These 32 T cell receptor beta chains were all obtained from the same sample, sequenced in a study of T cells after yellow fever vaccination. From the 5' RACE reads, TCRdb called clonotypes with MiXCR, one entry per CDR3 protein. Among roughly 120,000 distinct CDR3 sequences listed, roughly 7.9% were seen once. Sample: CD4+ T cells sorted from PBMCs, taken about 41 days after the first yellow fever vaccination. All receptors come from a man in his late teens or twenties who received the YFV17D yellow fever vaccine.

In the case of this clonotype: A much larger clone is a single base away; this may be a read error. CDR3 loop: CASSWDGENTGELFF. The CDR3 coding sequence is TGCGCCAGCAGCTGGGACGGGGAGAACACCGGGGAGCTGTTTTTT. The rearrangement joins TRBV5-1 to TRBJ2-2; perhaps D is TRBD1 or TRBD2 (5 bases each). The CDR3 spans 15 residues. V was trimmed by 3 bases and J by 1 base, leaving 10 bases between them. The germline V gene encodes CDR1 SGHRS and CDR2 YFSETQ. Full variable domain (remainder filled in from reference TRBV5-1 and TRBJ2-2): KAGVTQTPRYLIKTRGQQVTLSCSPISGHRSVSWYQQTPGQGLQFLFEYFSETQRNKGNFPGRFSGRQFSNSRSEMNVSTLELGDSALYLCASSWDGENTGELFFGEGSRLTVL.

The genes are TRBV7-2 and TRBJ2-2, with 9 positions matching TRBD1. CDR1 SGHTA and CDR2 FQGNSA come from the germline V gene. The CDR3 is 15 amino acids. V was clipped by 0 bases and J by 5 bases; unmatched bases: 1. CDR3 in amino acids: CASSLATGGTGELFF. The CDR3 DNA sequence: TGTGCCAGCAGCTTAGCGACAGGGGGGACCGGGGAGCTGTTTTTT.

This clonotype was detected many times. The rearrangement uses TRBV12-3 or TRBV12-4 and TRBJ2-3; 8 nucleotides match TRBD1. V gave up 10 bases and J gave up 3 bases; unmatched junction bases: 9. This CDR3 contains 14 residues. The CDR3 nucleotides are TGTGCCACCCAAGACAGGGGCTGGACAGATACGCAGTATTTT. As protein: CATQDRGWTDTQYF.

This clonotype was seen repeatedly, ten times or more. The chain combines TRBV25-1 with TRBJ1-4; D is undetermined. The CDR3 covers 14 residues. Trimming pared 3 bases from V and 0 bases from J, leaving 5 bases between. CDR1 and CDR2 from the germline V gene are MGHDK and SYGVNS. The CDR3 reads CASSDPATNEKLFF. As DNA, the CDR3 is TGTGCCAGCAGTGACCCCGCAACTAATGAAAAACTGTTTTTT.

This clonotype was observed at least ten times. V and J are TRBV7-2 and TRBJ2-7; TRBD2 matches 9 bases. Germline V lookup: CDR1 SGHTA, CDR2 FQGNSA. The ends lost 3 bases at V and 3 bases at J; junction bases unmatched: 6. The length of the CDR3 is 15 residues. The CDR3 coding sequence is TGTGCCAGCAGCTTTAGCGGGGGACCGTTCTACGAGCAGTACGTC. Amino acids: CASSFSGGPFYEQYV.

This clonotype was detected many times. This chain joins TRBV7-8 and TRBJ1-6, with 7 positions matching TRBD1. Trimming removed 5 bases from V and 10 bases from J; junction bases left unmatched: 8. Germline V gene data show CDR1 as SGHVS and CDR2 as FQNEAQ. This CDR3 region has 14 residues. The CDR3 DNA reads as TGTGCCAGCAGCAGACAGGGACTGCGGTCACCCCTCCACTTT. Protein: CASSRQGLRSPLHF.

This clonotype was recorded at least ten times. The chain has TRBV6-5 and TRBJ1-2; D unclear. The V end was cut by 5 bases, the J end by 2 bases, with 18 bases between. This CDR3 is 16 amino acids long. Germline V gene data show CDR1 as MNHEY and CDR2 as SVGAGI. For the CDR3, the DNA is TGTGCCAGCAGTCTGACAATCCTCCGGGCCAACTATGGCTACACCTTC. Translating it yields CASSLTILRANYGYTF.

This clonotype has at least ten counts. The chain couples TRBV18 to TRBJ1-4; possibly TRBD1 for D (6 bases). Germline V gene lookup returns CDR1 KGHSH and CDR2 LQKENI. CDR3 length: 16 residues. Trimming took 3 bases from V and 0 from J, leaving 11 bases between them. The CDR3 reads CASSPTGPATNEKLFF. CDR3 coding DNA: TGTGCCAGCTCACCGACAGGACCCGCAACTAATGAAAAACTGTTTTTT.

This clonotype occurred many times. The chain carries TRBV6-2 or TRBV6-3 and TRBJ2-1; D is tentatively TRBD1 or TRBD2 (5 bases each). The CDR3 is 12 residues long. Trimming left V 10 bases short and J 4 bases short, with 11 bases between. Germline CDR1 MNHEY, CDR2 SVGEGT. The CDR3 coding sequence is TGTGCCACTAGGTGGGGGTACAATGAGCAGTTCTTC. Translating gives CATRWGYNEQFF.

This clonotype has ten or more counts. V usage is TRBV6-1 and J usage is TRBJ1-2; perhaps TRBD1 as D (5 bases). The germline V and J ends were trimmed by 7 bases and 1 base, with 19 bases remaining between them. The CDR3 extends over 16 amino acids. CDR1 and CDR2 (germline): MNHNS, SASEGT. The CDR3 sequence: CASIPGRGLFNYGYTF. CDR3 sequence (DNA): TGTGCCAGCATTCCGGGACGCGGCCTCTTTAACTATGGCTACACCTTC.

This clonotype was seen ten or more times. V and J are TRBV25-1 and TRBJ1-1; D unclear. Trimming took 7 bases from V and 2 from J, leaving 5 bases between them. The CDR3 totals 11 residues. Germline lookup yields CDR1 MGHDK and CDR2 SYGVNS. CDR3 sequence reads: CASTKNTEAFF. The CDR3 bases are TGTGCCAGCACCAAAAACACTGAAGCTTTCTTT.

This clonotype came up many times. V usage is TRBV10-2 and J usage is TRBJ1-1; D is undetermined. The germline V gene encodes CDR1 WSHSY and CDR2 SAAADI. V was pared by 11 bases and J by 9 bases, with 19 bases between. CDR3 length: 12 residues. CDR3 in amino acids: CAPERCNDKAFF. The CDR3 DNA reads as TGCGCCCCAGAGAGGTGTAATGATAAAGCTTTCTTT.

Only a few counts were recorded for this clonotype. The rearrangement links TRBV6-1 to TRBJ2-2, with a weak D call TRBD2 (5 bases). The V and J ends lost 7 bases and 3 bases respectively, with 12 bases between them. In germline, CDR1 is MNHNS, CDR2 SASEGT. This CDR3 has 14 residues. The DNA for the CDR3 is TGTGCCAGCAAGGGAGAGCAGTACACCGGGGAGCTGTTTTTT. This codes for CASKGEQYTGELFF.

This clonotype was observed a few times. The chain joins TRBV6-1 to TRBJ2-3; 9 nucleotides match TRBD1. The germline CDR1 and CDR2 sequences are MNHNS and SASEGT. The junction had 9 bases not matched to a gene; V was cut back by 8 bases and J by 3 bases. The CDR3 is 15 residues long. Written as DNA, the CDR3 is TGTGCCAGCTGCTGGGACAGGGAGTCGACAGATACGCAGTATTTT. Its translation is CASCWDRESTDTQYF.

This clonotype was seen at least ten times. The V call is TRBV20-1, the J call TRBJ1-1; D is ambiguous. The CDR3 contains 13 residues. Germline CDR1 DFQATT, CDR2 SNEGSKA (reference sequence). Trimming cost V 3 bases and J 3 bases, with 11 bases left between them. As DNA, the CDR3 is TGCAGTGCTAGCCCATTCGCCGACACTGAAGCTTTCTTT. Amino acid sequence: CSASPFADTEAFF.

This clonotype showed up just a few times. The V and J genes are TRBV4-3 and TRBJ2-7, with 7 positions matching TRBD1. The CDR3 sequence is 15 residues long. Germline lookup yields CDR1 LGHNA and CDR2 YSLEER. V shed 2 bases and J 3 bases; nucleotides not matched to a gene: 7. CDR3 DNA: TGCGCCAGCAGCCAAATACAGGGGCCGCGCTACGAGCAGTACTTC. Protein sequence: CASSQIQGPRYEQYF.

Remarks on this clonotype: A much larger clonotype is one base distant, so this may be a read error. This chain links TRBV20-1 with TRBJ1-4; D call uncertain. CDR1 is DFQATT, CDR2 SNEGSKA, per germline (reference sequence). Trimming took off 5 bases at V and 8 bases at J, with 15 bases between the two ends. CDR3 size: 13 residues. CDR3 sequence reads: CSASSHGGEKLFF. The CDR3 DNA follows: TGCAGTGCTTCATCCCATGGAGGGGAAAAACTGTTTTTT.

In its sample, this clonotype was seen many times. The chain links TRBV9 to TRBJ1-1, with TRBD1 identical over 10 bases. CDR1 and CDR2 (germline): SGDLS, YYNGEE. After removal of 4 bases from V and 5 bases from J, the junction contained 8 bases not matched to a gene. This CDR3 has 15 amino acids. The CDR3: CASSPWTGGRTEAFF. CDR3 bases: TGTGCCAGCAGCCCGTGGACAGGGGGAAGGACTGAAGCTTTCTTT. The entire variable domain, with the rest obtained from reference TRBV9 and TRBJ1-1, is as follows: DSGVTQTPKHLITATGQRVTLRCSPRSGDLSVYWYQQSLDQGLQFLIQYYNGEERAKGNILERFSAQQFPDLHSELNLSSLELGDSALYFCASSPWTGGRTEAFFGQGTRLTVV.

This clonotype has at least ten counts. This sequence joins TRBV10-3 and TRBJ2-2, with a tentative D call TRBD1 (6 bases). The CDR3 loop spans 13 amino acids. CDR1 and CDR2 from the germline V gene are ENHRY and SYGVKD. V gave up 6 bases and J gave up 6 bases, with 11 bases separating them. The CDR3 region is CAISGQHSGELFF. As DNA, the CDR3 is TGTGCCATCAGCGGACAGCACTCCGGGGAGCTGTTTTTT.

Many counts were recorded for this clonotype. This chain links TRBV7-8 with TRBJ2-3; no clear D. The germline V gene has CDR1 SGHVS and CDR2 FQNEAQ. V was trimmed by 1 base and J by 2 bases, leaving 4 bases between them. The CDR3 consists of 13 residues. This CDR3 reads CASSLGVTDTQYF. The CDR3 region has the DNA TGTGCCAGCAGCTTAGGGGTCACAGATACGCAGTATTTT. Filled out from reference TRBV7-8 and TRBJ2-3, the complete variable domain reads GAGVSQSPRYKVAKRGQDVALRCDPISGHVSLFWYQQALGQGPEFLTYFQNEAQLDKSGLPSDRFFAERPEGSVSTLKIQRTQQEDSAVYLCASSLGVTDTQYFGPGTRLTVL.

This clonotype was seen many times. This sequence joins TRBV6-1 and TRBJ1-1, with TRBD1 matching over 9 bases. Unmatched junction bases numbered 23, after V lost 11 bases and J lost 4 bases. This CDR3 spans 18 amino acids. CDR1 is MNHNS and CDR2 is SASEGT in the germline V gene. The CDR3 DNA is TGTGCCTCGACGGGACAGGGTCTCGGGGGGAGTTTCGGCACTGAAGCTTTCTTT. It encodes CASTGQGLGGSFGTEAFF.

This clonotype was seen repeatedly, ten times or more. The chain links TRBV5-6 to TRBJ2-1, with D uncertain. The V end was cut by 7 bases, the J end by 0 bases, with 11 bases between. Germline CDR1 SGHDT, CDR2 YYEEEE. The CDR3 extends over 14 amino acids. The CDR3 DNA sequence: TGTGCCAGCGGAGAGGCCGACTCCTACAATGAGCAGTTCTTC. It is translated as CASGEADSYNEQFF.

This clonotype was counted ten times or more. The rearrangement uses TRBV4-2 and TRBJ2-2, with 9 bases that match TRBD2. The CDR3 spans 15 residues. Germline CDR1 reads LGHNA; CDR2 reads YNFKEQ. Germline trimming cut 0 bases from V and 8 bases from J; bases unmatched to any gene: 4. For the CDR3, the DNA is TGTGCCAGCAGCCAAGAACCTAGCGGGGCTGGGGAGCTGTTTTTT. It is translated as CASSQEPSGAGELFF.

In its sample, this clonotype was seen many times. This chain links TRBV20-1 with TRBJ2-5; D might be TRBD2 (6 bases). Germline lookup yields CDR1 DFQATT and CDR2 SNEGSKA (reference sequence). The CDR3 runs to 13 residues. Trimming cost V 5 bases and J 1 base, with 11 bases left between them. CDR3 amino acids: CSAETAGQETQYF. The CDR3 DNA is TGCAGTGCTGAGACAGCGGGCCAAGAGACCCAGTACTTC.

This clonotype has a count of ten or more. V is TRBV5-1 and J is TRBJ2-7, with TRBD2 matching 7 bases. The CDR3 has 13 residues. The germline V gene has CDR1 SGHRS and CDR2 YFSETQ. After removal of 4 bases from V and 0 bases from J, the junction contained 1 base not matched to a gene. DNA of the CDR3: TGCGCCAGCAGCACGGGGGGCTCCTACGAGCAGTACTTC. Translation: CASSTGGSYEQYF.

This clonotype was recorded at least ten times. The chain couples TRBV20-1 to TRBJ2-1; TRBD2 matches at 7 bases. The length of the CDR3 is 13 residues. J was trimmed by 2 bases and V by 7 bases; bases with no gene match: 5. The V gene's germline CDR1 is DFQATT and CDR2 SNEGSKA (reference sequence). CDR3 bases: TGCAGTGTCCTAGCGGTACCCTACAATGAGCAGTTCTTC. Translation: CSVLAVPYNEQFF.

The sample holds many counts of this clonotype. The CDR3 bases are TGCGCCAGCAGCTTGTACAGCGAAGGAGAGACCCAGTACTTC. Protein: CASSLYSEGETQYF. V usage is TRBV5-1 and J usage is TRBJ2-5; D gene unclear. CDR3 length equals 14 residues. Germline V CDR1 and CDR2: SGHRS, YFSETQ. Trimming removed 1 base from V and 4 bases from J, with 11 bases in between.

Ten or more counts support this clonotype. This rearrangement joins TRBV12-3 or TRBV12-4 to TRBJ1-6; TRBD1 matches at 8 bases. V gave up 5 bases and J gave up 7 bases; unmatched junction bases: 7. This CDR3 has 15 residues. CDR3 protein: CASSPRTGRNSPLHF. CDR3 nucleotides: TGTGCCAGCAGTCCACGGACAGGGAGGAATTCACCCCTCCACTTT.

This clonotype was seen many times. This chain joins TRBV7-2 and TRBJ2-3, with D perhaps TRBD1 (6 bases). V was cut by 2 bases and J by 4 bases, with 13 bases left in between. CDR1 and CDR2 from the germline V gene are SGHTA and FQGNSA. This CDR3 has 15 residues. CDR3 DNA: TGTGCCAGCAGCTTACGGGGCAGGGGTGCAGATACGCAGTATTTT. Translation: CASSLRGRGADTQYF.

A note on this clonotype: A read error is possible here, since a much larger clone lies one base away. The chain uses TRBV11-2 and TRBJ2-3; tentative D call: TRBD1 (5 bases). The CDR3 extends over 16 amino acids. Germline V gene data show CDR1 as SGHAT and CDR2 as FQNNGV. The CDR3 here is CASSLVGVRSTDTQNF. In DNA form, the CDR3 reads TGTGCCAGCAGCTTAGTAGGGGTGAGGAGTACAGATACGCAGAATTTT.

This clonotype has at least ten counts. The CDR3 DNA is TGTGCCAGCGGAATGACAGGATCGCACAGTGAGCAGTTCTTC. Translating gives CASGMTGSHSEQFF. The rearrangement joins TRBV12-3 or TRBV12-4 to TRBJ2-1; a weak D match, TRBD1 (6 bases). The CDR3 runs 14 residues. Between the trimmed V and J ends, which lost 8 bases and 9 bases, there was a span of 20 bases.

The CDR3 DNA is TGTGCCAGCAGCCCTACCCCGACTAGCGGGGGCACAGATACGCAGTATTTT. Residues: CASSPTPTSGGTDTQYF. This sequence joins TRBV7-2 and TRBJ2-3; 11 bases are a match to TRBD2. Unmatched junction bases numbered 8, after V lost 5 bases and J lost 1 base. The germline V gene has CDR1 SGHTA and CDR2 FQGNSA. The CDR3 sequence is 17 residues long.